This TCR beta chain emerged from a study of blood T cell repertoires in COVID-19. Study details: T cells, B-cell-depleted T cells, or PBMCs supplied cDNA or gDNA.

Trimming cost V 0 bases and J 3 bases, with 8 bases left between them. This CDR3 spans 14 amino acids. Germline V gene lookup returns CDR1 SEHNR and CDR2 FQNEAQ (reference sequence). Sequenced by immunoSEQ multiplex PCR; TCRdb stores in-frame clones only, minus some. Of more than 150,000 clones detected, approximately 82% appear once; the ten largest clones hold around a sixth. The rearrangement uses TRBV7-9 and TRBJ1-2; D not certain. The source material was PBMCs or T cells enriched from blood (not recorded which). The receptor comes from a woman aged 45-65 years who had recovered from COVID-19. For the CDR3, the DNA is TGTGCCAGCAGCTTAGCTCCGGGTGACTATGGCTACACCTTC. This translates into CASSLAPGDYGYTF. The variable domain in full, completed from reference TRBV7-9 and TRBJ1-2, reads DTGVSQNPRHKITKRGQNVTFRCDPISEHNRLYWYRQTLGQGPEFLTYFQNEAQLEKSRLLSDRFSAERPKGSFSTLEIQRTEQGDSAMYLCASSLAPGDYGYTFGSGTRLTVV.